Listed below are T cell receptor beta chains from one sample, sequenced in a study of Graves' ophthalmopathy and Graves' hyperthyroidism. One entry per CDR3 protein, called by TCRdb with MiXCR from the multiplex PCR reads. Here the sample spans roughly 500,000 distinct CDR3 sequences, roughly 14% being singletons. Sequenced sample: blood. The receptors shown here come from a woman in her 30s with Graves' ophthalmopathy. Both conserved end residues are part of each CDR3. D genes are given only for firm matches. Size is omitted from some rows. Given values are once, few, many or a class for expanded clones.

TRBV7-9	NA	TRBJ1-5	NA	TGTGCCAGCACTAGGGGGAGGGATCAGCCCCAGCATTTT	CASTRGRDQPQHF
TRBV7-3	NA	TRBJ2-2	TRBD2	TGTGCCAGCAGCTTGGGGGGGATGGACACCGGGGAGCTGTTTTTT	CASSLGGMDTGELFF
TRBV28	NA	TRBJ1-2	NA	TGTGCCAGTATGGAGGCGCGACGGGGTGGCTACACCTTC	CASMEARRGGYTF
TRBV11-2	NA	TRBJ2-7	TRBD1	TGTGCCAGCAGCCGGGACAGGGCGGACGAGCAGTACTTC	CASSRDRADEQYF
TRBV28	once	TRBJ2-7	NA	TGTGCCAGCACCTCAAGGCAACACGAGCAGTACTTC	CASTSRQHEQYF
TRBV20-1	many	TRBJ2-4	NA	TGCAGTGCAGAGACAATAGCCAAAAACATTCAGTACTTC	CSAETIAKNIQYF
TRBV27	many	TRBJ2-7	TRBD2	TGTGCCAGCAGTTTAGGAGGGAGGGTAAACGAGCAGTACTTC	CASSLGGRVNEQYF
TRBV11-2	NA	TRBJ2-7	NA	TGTGCCAGCAGCTTAGGGGGGGCACTGGGGGTTCCCTACGAGCAGTACTTC	CASSLGGALGVPYEQYF
TRBV6-5	many	TRBJ2-2	NA	TGTGCCAGCAGTTCCCCGGTTGGCGGGGAGCTGTTTTTT	CASSSPVGGELFF
TRBV28	many	TRBJ2-2	NA	TGTGCCAGCAGTTCCACCCCCCAGTCGAACACCGGGGAGCTGTTTTTT	CASSSTPQSNTGELFF
TRBV11-2	many	TRBJ2-5	TRBD1	TGTGCCAGCAGCACCCGGGACAGGGCGGAGACCCAGTACTTC	CASSTRDRAETQYF
TRBV5-4	many	TRBJ2-7	TRBD2	TGTGCCAGCAGCTACACGACTAGCGGGGACTACGAGCAGTACTTC	CASSYTTSGDYEQYF
TRBV7-3	many	TRBJ2-2	TRBD2	TGTGCCAGCAGCCCCCCGGGACTAGCGGGGGATAACACCGGGGAGCTGTTTTTT	CASSPPGLAGDNTGELFF
TRBV6-1	NA	TRBJ2-7	TRBD2	TGTGCCAGCAGTCAAGGGACTAGCGGGAGTAACGAGCAGTACTTC	CASSQGTSGSNEQYF
TRBV4-1	few	TRBJ2-7	TRBD2	TGCGCCAGCAGCCAAGAGGGACTAGCGGGGTCCGAGCAGTACTTC	CASSQEGLAGSEQYF
TRBV28	many	TRBJ2-7	TRBD2	TGTGCCAGCAAGCCGGGACTAGCTTCCTACGAGCAGTACTTC	CASKPGLASYEQYF
TRBV6-1	many	TRBJ1-1	TRBD1	TGTGCCAGCAGTAGAAACAGGGGGCAGGGCACTGAAGCTTTCTTT	CASSRNRGQGTEAFF
TRBV28	many	TRBJ1-2	NA	TGTGCCAGCAGTCCATCGGACAGTTTTAACTATGGCTACACCTTC	CASSPSDSFNYGYTF
TRBV7-6	many	TRBJ2-5	TRBD2	TGTGCCAGCAGCGAAAATAGCGGGAGGGCCGGGACCCAGTACTTC	CASSENSGRAGTQYF
TRBV20-1	many	TRBJ2-3	NA	TGCAGTGCTAGAGTGTACGGGGTTAGCACAGATACGCAGTATTTT	CSARVYGVSTDTQYF
TRBV10-3	many	TRBJ2-2	TRBD2	TGTGCCATCAGTGAGCAAACTAGCGGGAGATACACCGGGGAGCTGTTTTTT	CAISEQTSGRYTGELFF
TRBV28	many	TRBJ1-1	NA	TGTGCCAGCAGGCCAGCTACAGAGAACACTGAAGCTTTCTTT	CASRPATENTEAFF
TRBV13	many	TRBJ1-2	TRBD1	TGTGCCAGCAGCCCATCGGACAGGAACTATGGCTACACCTTC	CASSPSDRNYGYTF
TRBV30	NA	TRBJ2-5	TRBD2	TGTGCCTGGACGTCCCTAGCGGGAGGGTCTGAGACCCAGTACTTC	CAWTSLAGGSETQYF
TRBV6-5	NA	TRBJ2-7	NA	TGTGCCAGCAGTTTACAGGGGGCTAGCGGGGCGATCGAGCAGTACTTC	CASSLQGASGAIEQYF
TRBV27	many	TRBJ2-2	NA	TGTGCCAGCAGTTTGGGGGGTGGGACCGGGGAGCTGTTTTTT	CASSLGGGTGELFF
TRBV5-1	few	TRBJ1-2	NA	TGCGCCAGCAGCTTGCGGGGTCCTGGGGACTATGGCTACACCTTC	CASSLRGPGDYGYTF
TRBV25-1	few	TRBJ1-6	NA	TGTGCCAGCAGACAATGGGATTCACCCCTCCACTTT	CASRQWDSPLHF
TRBV28	many	TRBJ2-5	NA	TGTGCCAGCAGCCACCAGGGACCTCTAGAGACCCAGTACTTC	CASSHQGPLETQYF
TRBV28	many	TRBJ1-2	NA	TGTGCCAGCAGTTTTAGAGGGAACTATGGCTACACCTTC	CASSFRGNYGYTF
TRBV7-3	many	TRBJ2-5	NA	TGTGCCAGCAGCTTTGGGGGGCACCCCCAAGAGACCCAGTACTTC	CASSFGGHPQETQYF
TRBV5-6	many	TRBJ2-7	TRBD1	TGTGCCAGCAGCTCCCGGGACAGGATAATCTACGAGCAGTACTTC	CASSSRDRIIYEQYF
TRBV4-2	many	TRBJ2-2	NA	TGTGCCAGCAGCCAAGAACGGGCACGGTCGGGCGGGGAGCTGTTTTTT	CASSQERARSGGELFF
TRBV12-5	many	TRBJ1-1	NA	TGTGCTAGTGTCACTGAGGCAGGGCGGGGAACTGAAGCTTTCTTT	CASVTEAGRGTEAFF